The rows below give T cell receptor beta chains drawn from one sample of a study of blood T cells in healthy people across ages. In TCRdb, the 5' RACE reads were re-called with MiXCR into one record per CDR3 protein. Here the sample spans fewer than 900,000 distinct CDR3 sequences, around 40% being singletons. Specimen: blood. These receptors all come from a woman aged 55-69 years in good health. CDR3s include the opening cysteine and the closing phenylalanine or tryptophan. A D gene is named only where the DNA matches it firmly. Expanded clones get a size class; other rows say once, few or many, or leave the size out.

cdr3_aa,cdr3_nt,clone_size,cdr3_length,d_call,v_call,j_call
CASSFPTAQETQYF,TGTGCCAGCAGCTTCCCGACAGCCCAAGAGACCCAGTACTTC,.,14,.,TRBV7-2,TRBJ2-5
CTSGTGAYEQYF,TGTACCAGCGGGACAGGGGCCTACGAGCAGTACTTC,.,12,TRBD1,TRBV27,TRBJ2-7
CASSWGQGGDTQYF,TGTGCCAGCAGCTGGGGACAGGGCGGGGATACGCAGTATTTT,.,14,TRBD1,TRBV5-5,TRBJ2-3
CASKTQGFEAFF,TGTGCCAGCAAAACGCAGGGTTTTGAAGCTTTCTTT,.,12,.,TRBV6-5,TRBJ1-1
CASSIGTVNEQFF,TGCGCCAGCAGCATAGGGACAGTGAATGAGCAGTTCTTC,.,13,TRBD1,TRBV5-1,TRBJ2-1
CSARSATDTQYF,TGCAGTGCTAGGTCTGCTACAGATACGCAGTATTTT,few,12,.,TRBV20-1,TRBJ2-3
CASSLAQGGYGYTF,TGCGCCAGCAGCTTGGCACAGGGGGGCTATGGCTACACCTTC,few,14,TRBD1,TRBV5-1,TRBJ1-2
CASSLLGYETDEQFF,TGTGCCAGCAGTTTATTAGGCTATGAGACGGATGAGCAGTTCTTC,.,15,.,TRBV27,TRBJ2-1
CASSRGVGNEQFF,TGTGCCAGCAGCCGAGGCGTGGGCAATGAGCAGTTCTTC,.,13,.,TRBV7-9,TRBJ2-1
CASLGDKEETQYF,TGTGCCAGCTTAGGGGACAAAGAAGAGACCCAGTACTTC,.,13,.,TRBV27,TRBJ2-5
CAIRKSEQGGDTQYF,TGTGCCATCAGGAAGTCAGAACAGGGGGGAGATACGCAGTATTTT,.,15,TRBD1,TRBV10-3,TRBJ2-3
CSPAGPTEAFF,TGCAGTCCCGCTGGACCCACTGAAGCTTTCTTT,.,11,.,TRBV20-1,TRBJ1-1
CASSSSGGSYGYTF,TGTGCCAGCAGCTCCAGTGGGGGGAGCTATGGCTACACCTTC,many,14,.,TRBV7-2,TRBJ1-2
CASSPGWGGQAYEQYF,TGTGCCAGCAGCCCAGGGTGGGGGGGACAGGCCTACGAGCAGTACTTC,.,16,.,TRBV7-2,TRBJ2-7
CASSQSWEDTEAFF,TGCGCCAGCAGCCAGTCCTGGGAGGACACTGAAGCTTTCTTT,.,14,.,TRBV4-1,TRBJ1-1
CASSRQTGKATEAFF,TGTGCCAGCAGCAGACAAACAGGAAAAGCCACTGAAGCTTTCTTT,few,15,.,TRBV9,TRBJ1-1
CSARGTQSSYEQYF,TGCAGTGCTAGGGGGACACAGAGCTCCTACGAGCAGTACTTC,few,14,.,TRBV20-1,TRBJ2-7
CASSPLAGPGETQYF,TGTGCCAGCAGCCCTCTAGCGGGGCCGGGGGAGACCCAGTACTTC,many,15,TRBD2,TRBV12-3/TRBV12-4,TRBJ2-5
CASSLFPAVVSYNEQLF,TGTGCCAGCAGTTTATTTCCAGCGGTCGTCTCCTACAATGAGCAGCTCTTC,.,17,.,TRBV27,TRBJ2-1
CASSPLAGANNEQFF,TGTGCCAGCAGCCCCCTAGCGGGGGCCAACAATGAGCAGTTCTTC,few,15,TRBD2,TRBV3-1,TRBJ2-1
CASSSSATVNTEAFF,TGTGCCAGCAGCTCCTCAGCTACAGTGAACACTGAAGCTTTCTTT,.,15,.,TRBV7-2,TRBJ1-1
CASSQRPGPSGNNEQFF,TGTGCCAGCAGCCAAAGGCCCGGGCCTAGCGGAAACAATGAGCAGTTCTTC,.,17,TRBD2,TRBV7-3,TRBJ2-1
CSAKPLGRDYEQYF,TGCAGTGCTAAGCCGCTAGGACGCGACTACGAGCAGTACTTC,.,14,.,TRBV20-1,TRBJ2-7
CASSWFLGTGANVLTF,TGTGCCAGCAGCTGGTTCCTTGGGACTGGGGCCAACGTCCTGACTTTC,.,16,.,TRBV5-5,TRBJ2-6
CATSLRSGSYNEQFF,TGTGCCACCAGCCTACGAAGTGGATCGTACAATGAGCAGTTCTTC,.,15,.,TRBV15,TRBJ2-1
CASRRTGGAETQYF,TGTGCCAGCAGAAGGACAGGGGGCGCAGAGACCCAGTACTTC,.,14,TRBD1,TRBV12-3/TRBV12-4,TRBJ2-5
CASSDGTVGETQYF,TGTGCCAGCAGTGACGGGACAGTCGGGGAGACCCAGTACTTC,.,14,TRBD1,TRBV6-1,TRBJ2-5
CASSFTGVSYNEQFF,TGTGCCAGCAGTTTTACAGGGGTTTCCTACAATGAGCAGTTCTTC,few,15,TRBD1,TRBV12-3/TRBV12-4,TRBJ2-1
CASSTRTGGQYEQYF,TGTGCCAGCAGTACACGGACAGGTGGGCAGTACGAGCAGTACTTC,.,15,TRBD1,TRBV12-3/TRBV12-4,TRBJ2-7
CASSMSHGNSPLHF,TGTGCCAGCAGCATGTCCCACGGTAATTCACCCCTCCACTTT,.,14,.,TRBV12-3/TRBV12-4,TRBJ1-6
CASSLGGMGNEQFF,TGTGCCAGCAGTTTGGGCGGGATGGGGAATGAGCAGTTCTTC,few,14,.,TRBV12-3/TRBV12-4,TRBJ2-1
CSAKRGDSAMGTEAFF,TGCAGTGCTAAAAGGGGGGACAGTGCTATGGGGACTGAAGCTTTCTTT,.,16,TRBD1,TRBV20-1,TRBJ1-1
CSAGEQVVETQYF,TGCAGTGCTGGGGAACAGGTGGTGGAGACCCAGTACTTC,.,13,.,TRBV20-1,TRBJ2-5
CASTSSTGGNQPQHF,TGTGCCAGCACATCGTCGACAGGGGGCAATCAGCCCCAGCATTTT,few,15,TRBD1,TRBV2,TRBJ1-5
CASSPGAQGAVAFF,TGTGCCAGCTCACCAGGGGCACAGGGGGCTGTAGCTTTCTTT,.,14,TRBD1,TRBV18,TRBJ1-1
CASSLAGTGATEAFF,TGTGCCAGCAGTTTAGCGGGTACGGGGGCGACTGAAGCTTTCTTT,.,15,.,TRBV12-3/TRBV12-4,TRBJ1-1
CASRIIAGSTDTQYF,TGTGCCAGCAGGATTATAGCGGGGAGCACAGATACGCAGTATTTT,few,15,TRBD2,TRBV6-1,TRBJ2-3
CASSYSRRKKGTEAFF,TGTGCCAGCAGTTACTCGAGACGGAAGAAGGGCACTGAAGCTTTCTTT,.,16,.,TRBV6-2/TRBV6-3,TRBJ1-1
CASSQDTRDRAEQYF,TGTGCCAGCAGCCAAGACACTAGGGACAGGGCCGAGCAGTACTTC,few,15,TRBD1,TRBV3-1,TRBJ2-7
CASSFVEAYNEQFF,TGTGCCAGCAGCTTCGTGGAGGCGTACAATGAGCAGTTCTTC,few,14,.,TRBV7-8,TRBJ2-1
CASRRSFRGQETQYF,TGTGCCAGCAGACGTAGCTTCCGTGGCCAAGAGACCCAGTACTTC,.,15,.,TRBV28,TRBJ2-5
CASSPIEKIRGNEQFF,TGTGCCAGCAGCCCCATCGAGAAAATAAGAGGCAATGAGCAGTTCTTC,.,16,.,TRBV5-6,TRBJ2-1
CASRTPAWTSGVRGTDTQYF,TGTGCCAGCAGGACCCCCGCCTGGACTAGCGGGGTGAGAGGCACAGATACGCAGTATTTT,.,20,TRBD2,TRBV6-1,TRBJ2-3
CSVEDEPRNIQYF,TGCAGCGTTGAAGATGAACCTAGGAACATTCAGTACTTC,.,13,.,TRBV29-1,TRBJ2-4
CSVETVLNTEAFF,TGCAGCGTTGAAACAGTCTTGAACACTGAAGCTTTCTTT,.,13,.,TRBV29-1,TRBJ1-1
CSAKDFRYEQYF,TGCAGTGCTAAAGATTTTCGATACGAGCAGTACTTC,few,12,.,TRBV20-1,TRBJ2-7
CASSRQTTNYGYTF,TGTGCCAGCAGTAGACAGACCACTAACTATGGCTACACCTTC,few,14,.,TRBV28,TRBJ1-2
CASSVVPADGSYNEQFF,TGTGCCAGCAGCGTAGTACCGGCGGACGGCTCCTACAATGAGCAGTTCTTC,.,17,.,TRBV9,TRBJ2-1
CASSLVKGTGELFF,TGTGCCAGCAGCTTAGTAAAAGGGACCGGGGAGCTGTTTTTT,.,14,.,TRBV7-2,TRBJ2-2
CASSLVSGNEQFF,TGTGCCAGCAGCTTGGTTTCCGGCAATGAGCAGTTCTTC,few,13,.,TRBV5-5,TRBJ2-1
CASSERSGQFYNSPLHF,TGTGCCAGCAGTGAACGGTCTGGACAGTTCTATAATTCACCCCTCCACTTT,.,17,.,TRBV6-1,TRBJ1-6
CASSEARRGGEQFF,TGTGCCAGCAGTGAAGCGCGGAGGGGTGGCGAGCAGTTCTTC,.,14,.,TRBV2,TRBJ2-1
CATSDSTGRTGFQFF,TGTGCCACCAGTGATTCGACGGGACGAACAGGGTTCCAGTTCTTC,.,15,.,TRBV24-1,TRBJ2-1